Listed below are T cell receptor beta chains from one sample, sequenced in a study of T cells in Graves' hyperthyroidism and ophthalmopathy. TCRdb passed the multiplex PCR reads through MiXCR, listing each CDR3 protein once. The sample has about 530,000 distinct CDR3 sequences, 17% seen once. Sequencing input: blood. Every receptor here comes from a woman younger than 35 with Graves' ophthalmopathy. Both conserved end residues are part of each CDR3. A D gene is named only where the DNA matches it firmly. Not all rows give a size; the values are once, few, many and, for expanded clones, a class.

v_call	clone_size	j_call	d_call	cdr3_nt	cdr3_aa
TRBV3-1	NA	TRBJ2-4	NA	TGTGCCAGCAGCCTGAACGCAGCCAAAAACATTCAGTACTTC	CASSLNAAKNIQYF
TRBV6-5	few	TRBJ2-7	NA	TGTGCCAGCAGTTACACCGGGCCCTCCTACGAGCAGTACTTC	CASSYTGPSYEQYF
TRBV6-2/TRBV6-3	few	TRBJ1-5	TRBD1	TGTGCCAGCAGTCGGACAGGGCGACAGCCCCAGCATTTT	CASSRTGRQPQHF
TRBV25-1	few	TRBJ2-2	TRBD2	TGTGCCAGCAGTGAAGGCGGGGGGATGACCGGGGAGCTGTTTTTT	CASSEGGGMTGELFF
TRBV19	NA	TRBJ2-2	NA	TGTGCCAGTAGTATGTCAGCGGCGCATGATACCGGGGAGCTGTTTTTT	CASSMSAAHDTGELFF
TRBV28	few	TRBJ2-1	TRBD1	TGTGCCAGCGGGGAACCGGGACAGGGGGCGAATGAGCAGTTCTTC	CASGEPGQGANEQFF
TRBV5-6	many	TRBJ2-7	TRBD1	TGTGCCAGCAGCTTTAGGTCCCGGGACAGCTACGAGCAGTACTTC	CASSFRSRDSYEQYF
TRBV5-1	NA	TRBJ1-2	NA	TGCGCCAGCGGCTTGGACAGTTACTATGGCTACACCTTC	CASGLDSYYGYTF
TRBV9	few	TRBJ2-5	TRBD2	TGTGCCAGCAGCGCGCTAGCGGGGGCAAACCAAGAGACCCAGTACTTC	CASSALAGANQETQYF
TRBV7-3	once	TRBJ2-7	TRBD2	TGTGCCAGCAGCCCCCTCGGGGGTGGACTAGCGGGAGGCGATGACGAGCAGTACTTC	CASSPLGGGLAGGDDEQYF
TRBV7-8	many	TRBJ2-3	TRBD2	TGTGCCAGCAGCTTAAACAGCGGGGGAAAAGATACGCAGTATTTT	CASSLNSGGKDTQYF
TRBV12-3/TRBV12-4	NA	TRBJ1-2	TRBD1	TGTGCCAGCAGCCTCGATGGACAGGGCACCTATGGCTACACCTTC	CASSLDGQGTYGYTF
TRBV20-1	NA	TRBJ2-5	TRBD2	TGCAGTGCTAGAACTCCTAGCGGGGGGGCCCTATACCAAGAGACCCAGTACTTC	CSARTPSGGALYQETQYF